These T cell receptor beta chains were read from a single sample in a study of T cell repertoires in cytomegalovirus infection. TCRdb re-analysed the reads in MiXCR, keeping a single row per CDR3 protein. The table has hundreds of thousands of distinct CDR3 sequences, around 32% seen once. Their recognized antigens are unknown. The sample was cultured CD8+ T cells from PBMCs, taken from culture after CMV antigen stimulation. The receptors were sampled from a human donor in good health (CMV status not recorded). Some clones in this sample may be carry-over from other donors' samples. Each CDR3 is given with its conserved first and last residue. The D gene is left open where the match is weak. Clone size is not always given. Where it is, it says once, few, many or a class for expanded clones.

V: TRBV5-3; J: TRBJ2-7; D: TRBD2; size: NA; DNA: TGTGCCAGTTCTCCCGGGACTAGCGGGGGGGCCGACGAGCAGTACTTC; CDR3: CASSPGTSGGADEQYF
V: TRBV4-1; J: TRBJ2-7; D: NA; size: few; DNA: TGCGCCAGCAGCCAAGATGTAGGGCAGGGAAGCTCCTACGAGCAGTACTTC; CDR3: CASSQDVGQGSSYEQYF
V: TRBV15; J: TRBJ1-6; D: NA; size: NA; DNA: TGTGCCACCAGCCCGACGGGAAGCTCCTATAATTCACCCCTCCACTTT; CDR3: CATSPTGSSYNSPLHF
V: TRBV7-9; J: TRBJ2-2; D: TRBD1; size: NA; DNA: TGTGCCAGCAGCTCTAAAACCGGGACAGGGGGCTTAGACACCGGGGAGCTGTTTTTT; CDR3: CASSSKTGTGGLDTGELFF
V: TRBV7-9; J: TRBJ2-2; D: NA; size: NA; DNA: TGTGCCAGCATCATTCTGGAGAACTCCGGGGAGCTGTTTTTT; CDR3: CASIILENSGELFF
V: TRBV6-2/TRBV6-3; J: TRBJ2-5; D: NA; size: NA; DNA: TGTGCCAGCACCCTAGCCCAAGAGACCCAGTACTTC; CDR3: CASTLAQETQYF
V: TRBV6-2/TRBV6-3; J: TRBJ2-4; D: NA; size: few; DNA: TGTGCCAGCAGCCCCCAGGGCTGGGGCATTCAGTACTTC; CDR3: CASSPQGWGIQYF
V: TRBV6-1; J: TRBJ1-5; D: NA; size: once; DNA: TGTGCCAGCGAGGCCCGGGGCAGCAATCAGCCCCAGCATTTT; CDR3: CASEARGSNQPQHF
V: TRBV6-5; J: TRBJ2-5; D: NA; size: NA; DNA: TGTGCCAGCTACCCCATGGTTGGGGGCCGAGGGGGGCCTCACGGGGCTCAAGTGGAGACCCAGTACTTC; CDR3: CASYPMVGGRGGPHGAQVETQYF
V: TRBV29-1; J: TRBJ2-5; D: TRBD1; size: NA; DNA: TGCAGCGTTCCACGGGGGACAGGGACGAAGACCCAGTACTTC; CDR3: CSVPRGTGTKTQYF
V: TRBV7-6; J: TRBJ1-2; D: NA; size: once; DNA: TGTGCCAGCAGCCGATCCGATCACTCGAGTGGCTACACCTTC; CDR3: CASSRSDHSSGYTF
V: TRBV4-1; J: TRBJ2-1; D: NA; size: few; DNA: TGCGCCAGCAGCATGATTGCAGGGGCGATGAGCGAGCAGTTCTTC; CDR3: CASSMIAGAMSEQFF
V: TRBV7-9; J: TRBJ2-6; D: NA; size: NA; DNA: TGTGCCAGCAGCTTGAACCTCAAAAGCTCTGGGGCCAACGTCCTGACTTTC; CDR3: CASSLNLKSSGANVLTF
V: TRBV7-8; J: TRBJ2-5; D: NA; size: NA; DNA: TGTGCCAGCAGCTTAGTAGCGGTGAAAGAGACCCAGTACTTC; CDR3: CASSLVAVKETQYF
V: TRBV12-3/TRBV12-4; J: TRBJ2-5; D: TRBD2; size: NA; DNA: TGTGCCAGCAGCCGTAGCCCCACTAGCGGGGGAGCCGGGTACCAAGAGACCCAGTACTTC; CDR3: CASSRSPTSGGAGYQETQYF
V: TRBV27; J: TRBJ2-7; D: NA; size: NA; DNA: TGTGCCAGCAGTTCAAACTATGGACCCTACGAGCAGTACTTC; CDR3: CASSSNYGPYEQYF
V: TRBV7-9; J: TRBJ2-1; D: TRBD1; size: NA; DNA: TGTGCCAGCAGCCCGATGGACAGGGGCTCCTACAATGAGCAGTTCTTC; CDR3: CASSPMDRGSYNEQFF
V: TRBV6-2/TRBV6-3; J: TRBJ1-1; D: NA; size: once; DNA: TGTGCCAGCAGTTACTCGCCCTCGGCAGGGTTGAACACTGAAGCTTTCTTT; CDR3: CASSYSPSAGLNTEAFF
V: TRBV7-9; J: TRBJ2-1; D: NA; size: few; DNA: TGTGCCAGCAGCGGGGGGACAGCCTACAATGAGCAGTTCTTC; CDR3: CASSGGTAYNEQFF
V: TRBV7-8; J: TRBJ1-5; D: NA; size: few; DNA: TGTGCCAGCAGCTTAGCCGAAATGGGGCTTCTCAATCAGCCCCAGCATTTT; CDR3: CASSLAEMGLLNQPQHF
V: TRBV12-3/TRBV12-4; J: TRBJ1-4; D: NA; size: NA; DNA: TGTGCCAGCAGCCGGGACTTTGTTAATGAAAAACTGTTTTTT; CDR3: CASSRDFVNEKLFF
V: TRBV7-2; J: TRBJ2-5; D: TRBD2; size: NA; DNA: TGTGCCAGCAGCTTCTTAAGCGGGGGACACCAAGAGACCCAGTACTTC; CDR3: CASSFLSGGHQETQYF
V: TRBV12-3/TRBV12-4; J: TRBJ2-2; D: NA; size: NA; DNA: TGTGCCGTACTATTTGGGACCGGGGAGCTGTTTTTT; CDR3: CAVLFGTGELFF
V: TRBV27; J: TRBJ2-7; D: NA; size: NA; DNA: TGTGCCAGCAGTCGATCGGGACCGGCCCACGAGCAGTACTTC; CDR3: CASSRSGPAHEQYF
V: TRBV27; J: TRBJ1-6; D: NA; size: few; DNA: TGTGCCAGCAGTTTATTGACGTTCGGGATCGATAATTCACCCCTCCACTTT; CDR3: CASSLLTFGIDNSPLHF
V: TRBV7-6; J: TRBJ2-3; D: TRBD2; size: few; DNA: TGTGCCAGCAGCTCACTGCCGGGGGGGTTGCAAGATACGCAGTATTTT; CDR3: CASSSLPGGLQDTQYF
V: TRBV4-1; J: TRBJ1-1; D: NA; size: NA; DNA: TGCGCCAGCAGCCCCTCCTGGGCCCTGGGGACTGAAGCTTTCTTT; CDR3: CASSPSWALGTEAFF
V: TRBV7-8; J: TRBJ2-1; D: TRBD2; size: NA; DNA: TGTGCCAGCAGCTTAGCAGTCGGGGGGGATTACAATGAGCTGTTCTTC; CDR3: CASSLAVGGDYNELFF
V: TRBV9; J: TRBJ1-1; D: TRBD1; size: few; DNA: TGTGCCAGCAGCGTAGTGGACAGGGGTGCGAACACTGAAGCTTTCTTT; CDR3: CASSVVDRGANTEAFF
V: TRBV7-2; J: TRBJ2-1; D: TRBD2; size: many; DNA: TGTGCCAGCAGCTTCGTGGGACTAGCCGTCAATGAGCAGTTCTTC; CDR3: CASSFVGLAVNEQFF
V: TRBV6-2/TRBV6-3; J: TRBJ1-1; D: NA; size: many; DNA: TGTGCCAGCAGCGACATAGGGGACACTGAAGCTTTCTTT; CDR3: CASSDIGDTEAFF
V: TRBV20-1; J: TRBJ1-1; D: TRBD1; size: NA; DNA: TGCAGTGCTAAATCTCCGACAGGGATGAACACTGAAGCTTTCTTT; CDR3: CSAKSPTGMNTEAFF
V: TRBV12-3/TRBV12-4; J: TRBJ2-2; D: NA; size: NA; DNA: TGTGCCAGCAGTTTCAGTGTCACCGGGGAGCTGTTTTTT; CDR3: CASSFSVTGELFF
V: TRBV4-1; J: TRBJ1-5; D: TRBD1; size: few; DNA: TGCGCCAGCAGCGCCCGGGACAGGGGGGATAGCAATCAGCCCCAGCATTTT; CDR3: CASSARDRGDSNQPQHF
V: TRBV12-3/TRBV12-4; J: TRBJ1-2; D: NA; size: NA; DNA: TGTGTCAGCAGCATGGGACACCTCTATGGCTACACCTTC; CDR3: CVSSMGHLYGYTF
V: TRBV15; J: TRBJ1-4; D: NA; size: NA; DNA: TGTGCCACCAGCAGATACCCCGGTAGGGATGAAAAACTGTTTTTT; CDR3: CATSRYPGRDEKLFF
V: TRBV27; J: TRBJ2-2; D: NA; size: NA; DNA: TGTGCCAGCACTCCTTCTCGCTCCGGGGAGCTGTTTTTT; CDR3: CASTPSRSGELFF
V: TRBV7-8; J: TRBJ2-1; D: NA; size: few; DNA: TGTGCCAGCGGAAAGAGTAGGAGTCGCAATGAGCAGTTCTTC; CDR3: CASGKSRSRNEQFF
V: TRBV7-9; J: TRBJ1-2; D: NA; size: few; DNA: TGTGCCAGCAGCCCCGACAGTAGGGGATATGGCTACACCTTC; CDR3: CASSPDSRGYGYTF
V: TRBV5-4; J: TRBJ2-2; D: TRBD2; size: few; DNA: TGTGCCAGCAGCAAGGGACTAGCGGCTAACACCGGGGAGCTGTTTTTT; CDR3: CASSKGLAANTGELFF
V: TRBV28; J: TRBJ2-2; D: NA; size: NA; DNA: TGTGCCAGCAGTATTCAGCGGACGAACACCGGGGAGCTGTTTTTT; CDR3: CASSIQRTNTGELFF
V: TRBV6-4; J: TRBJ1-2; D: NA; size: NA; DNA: TGTGCCAGCCCGAGGGGGTCCGGCTACACCTTC; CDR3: CASPRGSGYTF
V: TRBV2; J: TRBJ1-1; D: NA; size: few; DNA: TGTGCCAGCAGGTCAGGCGGTGAAGCTTTCTTT; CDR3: CASRSGGEAFF